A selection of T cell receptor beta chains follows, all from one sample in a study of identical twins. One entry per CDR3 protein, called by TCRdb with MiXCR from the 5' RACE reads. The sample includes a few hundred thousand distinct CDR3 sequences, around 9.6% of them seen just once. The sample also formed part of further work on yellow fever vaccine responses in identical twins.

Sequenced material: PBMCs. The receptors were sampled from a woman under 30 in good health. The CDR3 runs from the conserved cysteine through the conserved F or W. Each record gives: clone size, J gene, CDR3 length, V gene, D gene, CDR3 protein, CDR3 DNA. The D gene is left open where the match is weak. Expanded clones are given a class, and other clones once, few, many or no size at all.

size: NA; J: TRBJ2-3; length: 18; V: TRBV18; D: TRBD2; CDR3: CASSPPGLAGGGTDTQYF; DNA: TGTGCCAGCTCACCGCCGGGACTAGCGGGGGGAGGCACAGATACGCAGTATTTT
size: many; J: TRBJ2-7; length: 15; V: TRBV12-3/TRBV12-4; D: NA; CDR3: CASSLGAGGSYEQYF; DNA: TGTGCCAGCAGTTTGGGGGCAGGCGGAAGTTACGAGCAGTACTTC
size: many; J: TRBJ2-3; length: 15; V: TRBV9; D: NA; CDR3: CASSVEGLGTDTQYF; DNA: TGTGCCAGCAGCGTAGAGGGGTTAGGCACAGATACGCAGTATTTT
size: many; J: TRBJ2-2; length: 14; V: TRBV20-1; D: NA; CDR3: CSATPRVNTGELFF; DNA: TGCAGTGCTACCCCCCGGGTGAACACCGGGGAGCTGTTTTTT
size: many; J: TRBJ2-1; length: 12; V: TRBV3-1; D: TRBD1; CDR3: CASSQGANEQFF; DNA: TGTGCCAGCAGTCAGGGGGCCAATGAGCAGTTCTTC
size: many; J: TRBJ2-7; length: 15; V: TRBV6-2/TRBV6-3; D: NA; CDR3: CASSYLGAQSYEQYF; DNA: TGTGCCAGCAGTTACCTCGGGGCCCAGTCCTACGAGCAGTACTTC
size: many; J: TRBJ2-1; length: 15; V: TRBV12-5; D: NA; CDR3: CASGLIVGPLNEQFF; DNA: TGTGCTAGTGGTTTGATAGTGGGGCCCCTCAATGAGCAGTTCTTC
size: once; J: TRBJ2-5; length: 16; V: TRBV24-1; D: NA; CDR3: CATSEPTTHYQETQYF; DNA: TGTGCCACCAGTGAACCGACGACTCATTACCAAGAGACCCAGTACTTC
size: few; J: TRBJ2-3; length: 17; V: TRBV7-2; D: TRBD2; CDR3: CASSLVGSGSETDTQYF; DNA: TGTGCCAGCAGCTTAGTGGGTAGCGGGAGTGAAACAGATACGCAGTATTTT
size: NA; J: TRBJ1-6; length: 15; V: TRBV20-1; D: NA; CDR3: CSASRDSSYNSPLHF; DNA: TGCAGTGCTAGCCGAGACAGCTCCTATAATTCACCCCTCCACTTT
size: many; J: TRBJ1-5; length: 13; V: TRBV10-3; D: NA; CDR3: CAISESRDNPQHF; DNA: TGTGCCATCAGTGAGTCCCGGGACAATCCCCAGCATTTT
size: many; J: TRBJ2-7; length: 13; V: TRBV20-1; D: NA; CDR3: CSAIPGHAYEQYF; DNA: TGCAGTGCTATCCCGGGACATGCCTACGAGCAGTACTTC
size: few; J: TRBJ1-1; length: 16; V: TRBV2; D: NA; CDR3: CASSGSFHTPNTEAFF; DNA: TGTGCCAGCAGTGGTTCCTTCCACACCCCGAACACTGAAGCTTTCTTT
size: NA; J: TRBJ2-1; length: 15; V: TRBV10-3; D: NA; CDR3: CAISENQGTNNEQFF; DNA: TGTGCCATCAGTGAGAATCAGGGGACCAACAATGAGCAGTTCTTC
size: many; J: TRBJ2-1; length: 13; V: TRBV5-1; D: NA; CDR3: CASSPQRGNEQFF; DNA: TGCGCCAGCAGCCCTCAAAGGGGCAATGAGCAGTTCTTC
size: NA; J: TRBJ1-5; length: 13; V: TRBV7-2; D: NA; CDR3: CAVQEGVNQPQHF; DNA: TGTGCTGTGCAGGAGGGGGTGAATCAGCCCCAGCATTTT
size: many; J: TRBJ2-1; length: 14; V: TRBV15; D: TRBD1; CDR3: CATSVNRGGDEQFF; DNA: TGTGCCACCAGCGTTAACAGGGGTGGTGATGAGCAGTTCTTC
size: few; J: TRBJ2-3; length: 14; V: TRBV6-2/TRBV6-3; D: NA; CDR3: CASSYVRETDTQYF; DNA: TGTGCCAGCAGTTACGTCCGGGAAACAGATACGCAGTATTTT
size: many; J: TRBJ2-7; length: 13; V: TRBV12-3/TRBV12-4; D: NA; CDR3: CASSLAHYYEQYF; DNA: TGTGCCAGCAGTTTAGCGCACTACTACGAGCAGTACTTC
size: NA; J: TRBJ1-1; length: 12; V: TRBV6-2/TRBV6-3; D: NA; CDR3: CASRPQSFEAFF; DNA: TGTGCCAGCAGGCCGCAGTCGTTCGAGGCTTTCTTT
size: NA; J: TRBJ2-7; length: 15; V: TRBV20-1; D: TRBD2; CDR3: CSARDPTSGTYEQYF; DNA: TGCAGTGCTAGAGATCCGACTAGCGGGACCTACGAGCAGTACTTC
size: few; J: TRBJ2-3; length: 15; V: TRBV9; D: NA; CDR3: CASSARGGGVDTQYF; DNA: TGTGCCAGCAGCGCCCGAGGTGGTGGCGTGGATACGCAGTATTTT
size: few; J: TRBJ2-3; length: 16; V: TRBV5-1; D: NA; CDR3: CASSPEAIRLTDTQYF; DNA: TGCGCCAGCAGCCCCGAAGCTATCCGGCTCACAGATACGCAGTATTTT
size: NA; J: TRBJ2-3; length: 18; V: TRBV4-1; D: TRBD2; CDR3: CASSQVLTSGGAADTQYF; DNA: TGCGCCAGCAGCCAAGTATTAACTAGCGGGGGGGCGGCGGATACGCAGTATTTT
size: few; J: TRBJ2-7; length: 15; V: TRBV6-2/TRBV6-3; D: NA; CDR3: CASSYSTTDFYEQYF; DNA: TGTGCCAGCAGTTACTCCACGACTGACTTCTACGAGCAGTACTTC
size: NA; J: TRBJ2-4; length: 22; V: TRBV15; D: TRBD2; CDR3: CATSRDLWETSGTLGDKNIQYF; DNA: TGTGCCACCAGCAGAGATCTCTGGGAGACTAGCGGGACCCTAGGGGACAAAAACATTCAGTACTTC
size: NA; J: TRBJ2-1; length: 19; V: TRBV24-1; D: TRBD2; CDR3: CATSDLPPTGTSGLGPQFF; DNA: TGTGCCACCAGTGATTTGCCCCCAACCGGGACTAGCGGACTCGGACCGCAGTTCTTC
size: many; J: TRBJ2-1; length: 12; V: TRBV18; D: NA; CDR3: CASSPGNNEQFF; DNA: TGTGCCAGCTCACCGGGTAACAATGAGCAGTTCTTC
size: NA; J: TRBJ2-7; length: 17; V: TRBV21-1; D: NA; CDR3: CASSKESRGAGTYEQYF; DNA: TGTGCCAGCAGCAAAGAGAGTCGCGGAGCAGGGACCTACGAGCAGTACTTC
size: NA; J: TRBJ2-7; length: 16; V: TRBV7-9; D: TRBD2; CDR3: CASSPPGAGGTYEQYF; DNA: TGTGCCAGCAGCCCCCCGGGGGCGGGAGGTACCTACGAGCAGTACTTC